This T cell receptor beta chain was recovered during a study of technical replicates of blood from four donors. The CDR3 covers 12 residues. The V end was cut by 6 bases, the J end by 8 bases, with 13 bases between. Germline V gene lookup returns CDR1 MDHEN and CDR2 SYDVKM. This table comes from immunoSEQ multiplex PCR, and its TCRdb copy is limited to in-frame clones, with some not included. The sample has tens of thousands of clones; approximately 89% are singletons. This receptor was obtained from a human donor in good health. The chain is built from TRBV28 and TRBJ1-1; no clear D. What was sequenced was T cells isolated from PBMCs. CDR3 sequence (DNA): TGTGCCAGCAGCCCCCGACACTTAGAAGCTTTCTTT. It codes for CASSPRHLEAFF.